Each of the 2 T cell receptor beta chains below was sequenced from the same sample in a study of T cell responses to AZD1222 COVID-19 vaccine. Repertoires were generated with immunoSEQ multiplex PCR, while TCRdb's copy carries only in-frame clones and drops some. The sample gives 120,000 to 150,000 clones, roughly 93% of which show up once; over 0.9% is in the top ten. Sequencing was performed on peripheral blood, taken on day 0 of MenACWY control vaccination. Receptor source: an adult in good health.

This chain connects TRBV28 to TRBJ1-4, with D uncertain. V lost 1 base and J lost 8, with 5 bases in between. Germline assignment: CDR1 MDHEN and CDR2 SYDVKM. The CDR3 covers 12 residues. Written as DNA, the CDR3 is TGTGCCAGCAGTTTATTAAGAGAAAAACTGTTTTTT. It is translated as CASSLLREKLFF.

V and J are TRBV4-1 and TRBJ2-7, with D possibly being TRBD1 (6 bases). Per the germline V gene, CDR1 is MGHRA and CDR2 is YSYEKL. This CDR3 is built from 15 residues. With 4 bases removed from V and 1 base from J, the gap between germline ends came to 14 bases. Here the CDR3 DNA reads TGCGCCAGCAGCCTTTTGTGGGGGCGGTCCTACGAGCAGTACTTC. Translation: CASSLLWGRSYEQYF.